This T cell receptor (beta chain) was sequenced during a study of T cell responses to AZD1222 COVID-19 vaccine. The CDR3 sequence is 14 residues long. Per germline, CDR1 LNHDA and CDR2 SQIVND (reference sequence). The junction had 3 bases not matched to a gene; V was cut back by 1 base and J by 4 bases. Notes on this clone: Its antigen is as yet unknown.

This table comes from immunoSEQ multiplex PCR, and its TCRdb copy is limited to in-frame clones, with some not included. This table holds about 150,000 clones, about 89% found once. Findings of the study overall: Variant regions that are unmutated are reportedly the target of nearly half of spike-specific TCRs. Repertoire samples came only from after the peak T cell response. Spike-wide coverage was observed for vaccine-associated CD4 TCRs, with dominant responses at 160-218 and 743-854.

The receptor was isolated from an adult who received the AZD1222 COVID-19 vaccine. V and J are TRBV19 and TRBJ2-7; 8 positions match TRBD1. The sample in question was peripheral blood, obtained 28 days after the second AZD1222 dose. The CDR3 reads CASSIGDRPYEQYF. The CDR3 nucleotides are TGTGCCAGTAGTATAGGGGACAGGCCGTACGAGCAGTACTTC.